The rows below give T cell receptor beta chains drawn from one sample of a study of blood T cell repertoires in COVID-19. Measured with immunoSEQ multiplex PCR; TCRdb has only the in-frame clones, and not every one. The sample comprises under 300,000 clones, roughly 91% of which are singletons, and 2.3% rests with the top ten. The source material was PBMCs or T cells enriched from blood (not recorded which). The source is a middle-aged woman with acute COVID-19. The CDR3 runs from the conserved cysteine through the conserved F or W. Each record gives: V gene, clone size, D gene, J gene, CDR3 DNA, CDR3 protein. The D gene is left open where the match is weak. Clone size appears in some rows only: once, few, many, or a class for an expanded clone.

TRBV19,.,TRBD1,TRBJ1-2,TGTGCCAGCCTACCTGCGGGACAGGGGTATGGCTACACCTTC,CASLPAGQGYGYTF
TRBV20-1,.,TRBD2,TRBJ2-1,TGCAGTGCTAGTTCCGGAGGACTAGCGACCTCCTACAATGAGCAGTTCTTC,CSASSGGLATSYNEQFF
TRBV2,few,.,TRBJ1-1,TGTGCCAGCGGGGGCAGGGTCTTTATTGTAGGAGCTTTCTTT,CASGGRVFIVGAFF
TRBV18,.,.,TRBJ2-5,TGTGCCAGCTCCCTCAGGACAGTCGGGGCCAAAGAGACCCAGTACTTC,CASSLRTVGAKETQYF
TRBV12-3/TRBV12-4,.,TRBD1,TRBJ1-2,TGTGCCAGCAGTTGGACAGGGTTCGGCTACACCTTC,CASSWTGFGYTF
TRBV14,.,.,TRBJ2-1,TGTGCCAGCAGCGCCGCAACCACGTGGGCTTACTACAATGAGCAGTTCTTC,CASSAATTWAYYNEQFF
TRBV4-1,.,.,TRBJ1-2,TGCGCCAGCAGCCGGATACAGGGAAACGGCTACACCTTC,CASSRIQGNGYTF
TRBV7-3,.,TRBD1,TRBJ2-5,TGTGCCAGCAGCCAAGGACAGGTTCCAGAGACCCAGTACTTC,CASSQGQVPETQYF
TRBV3-1/TRBV3-2,.,.,TRBJ1-2,TGTGCCAGCAGCATAACGAACGGGGGCTACACCTTC,CASSITNGGYTF
TRBV28,.,.,TRBJ1-1,TGTGCCAGCAGTACCCAAGATTACTTTGAAGCTTTCTTT,CASSTQDYFEAFF
TRBV6-5,.,.,TRBJ2-7,TGTGCCAGCAGTTCAGCTAGTCTCCAAACTTACGAGCAGTACTTC,CASSSASLQTYEQYF
TRBV7-9,.,TRBD2,TRBJ2-1,TGTGCCAGCAGCTTTCTAAATCTGGGGGGGAATGAGCAGTTCTTC,CASSFLNLGGNEQFF
TRBV2,.,.,TRBJ2-3,TGTGCCAGCGGCCGTTCTAGCACAGATACGCAGTATTTT,CASGRSSTDTQYF